These 19 T cell receptor beta chains were all obtained from the same sample, sequenced in a study of T cell clones after liver transplantation. The protocol was immunoSEQ multiplex PCR, while the TCRdb copy is restricted to in-frame clones and leaves out a portion. The sample lists some 45,000 clones; about 86% were seen once. The input for sequencing was CD4+ T cells from blood, taken 24 months after liver transplant. Receptors were obtained from a human patient who received a liver transplant. Some of these T cells may belong to the graft donor.

In its sample, this clone was seen a few times. The V and J genes are TRBV12-5 and TRBJ2-2, with TRBD2 identical over 11 bases. Trimming took 5 bases from V and 5 from J; bases not matched to a gene: 4. Germline loops: CDR1 LGHNT, CDR2 FRNRAP. The CDR3 has 15 amino acids. CDR3 loop: CASGRLAGQTGELFF. The CDR3 region has the DNA TGTGCTAGTGGTAGACTAGCGGGACAAACCGGGGAGCTGTTTTTT. The whole variable domain, filled in from reference TRBV12-5 and TRBJ2-2, reads DARVTQTPRHKVTEMGQEVTMRCQPILGHNTVFWYRQTMMQGLELLAYFRNRAPLDDSGMPKDRFSAEMPDATLATLKIQPSEPRDSAVYFCASGRLAGQTGELFFGEGSRLTVL.

The CDR3 DNA follows: TGTGCCAGCAGTTACTCGAGGGACAGCAATCAGCCCCAGCATTTT. Translation: CASSYSRDSNQPQHF. The chain has TRBV6-5 and TRBJ1-5; a weak D match, TRBD1 (5 bases). This CDR3 is 15 amino acids long. V lost 0 bases and J 1 base, leaving 7 bases between the germline ends. Germline CDR1 is MNHEY and CDR2 is SVGAGI.

The chain is built from TRBV5-6 and TRBJ1-1, with D possibly being TRBD1 (6 bases). V gave up 4 bases and J gave up 1 base, with 8 bases separating them. CDR1 SGHDT and CDR2 YYEEEE come from the germline V gene. CDR3 size: 13 residues. CDR3 loop: CASSPGQNTEAFF. DNA for the CDR3: TGTGCCAGCAGCCCGGGACAGAACACTGAAGCTTTCTTT.

The chain has TRBV19 and TRBJ2-6, with 7 bases that match TRBD1. Germline V lookup: CDR1 LNHDA, CDR2 SQIVND (reference sequence). V dropped 2 bases and J dropped 2; count of bases not matched to a gene: 3. The CDR3 has 16 amino acids. CDR3 amino acids: CASSILGGPGANVLTF. CDR3 nucleotides: TGTGCCAGTAGTATACTAGGGGGCCCTGGGGCCAACGTCCTGACTTTC.

V gene TRBV5-1 combines with J gene TRBJ2-7, with 8 bases that match TRBD1. Germline trimming cut 4 bases from V and 10 bases from J; bases unmatched to any gene: 7. The germline V gene has CDR1 SGHRS and CDR2 YFSETQ. This CDR3 is 12 amino acids long. CDR3: CASSVDRALQYF. The CDR3 bases are TGCGCCAGCAGCGTGGACAGGGCCCTTCAGTACTTC.

The V and J genes are TRBV5-1 and TRBJ1-4; 8 positions agree with TRBD1. V lost 2 bases, J lost 4 bases, and 1 base stayed unmatched. Germline values: CDR1 SGHRS, CDR2 YFSETQ. CDR3 length: 14 amino acids. Written as DNA, the CDR3 is TGCGCCAGCAGCTTACAGGGGGATAATGAAAAACTGTTTTTT. Amino acids: CASSLQGDNEKLFF.

This rearrangement joins TRBV6-4 to TRBJ2-2, with 9 bases aligning to TRBD2. The J segment lost 3 bases and the V segment lost 4 bases, leaving 6 bases of the junction unmatched. The CDR3 covers 16 residues. CDR1 and CDR2 (germline): MRHNA, SNTAGT. This CDR3 reads CASSVSSGADTGELFF. Here the CDR3 DNA reads TGTGCCAGCAGTGTATCTAGCGGGGCCGACACCGGGGAGCTGTTTTTT.

This clone appeared once. The rearrangement joins TRBV7-6 to TRBJ2-7, with D unclear. Germline V gives CDR1 SGHVS, CDR2 FNYEAQ. The CDR3 is 11 amino acids. The V and J ends lost 5 bases and 5 bases respectively, with 7 bases between them. The CDR3 region is CASSNQDEQYF. In DNA, the CDR3 is TGTGCCAGCAGCAATCAAGACGAGCAGTACTTC.

The CDR3 loop is CASSLVSPMDGGETQYF. The CDR3, as DNA: TGCGCCAGCAGCTTGGTTTCCCCCATGGACGGGGGGGAGACCCAGTACTTC. The V call is TRBV5-1, the J call TRBJ2-5; 7 bases match TRBD2. The germline V gene encodes CDR1 SGHRS and CDR2 YFSETQ. The ends lost 0 bases at V and 5 bases at J; junction bases unmatched: 13. The CDR3 loop spans 17 amino acids. Variable domain in full (rest from reference TRBV5-1 and TRBJ2-5): KAGVTQTPRYLIKTRGQQVTLSCSPISGHRSVSWYQQTPGQGLQFLFEYFSETQRNKGNFPGRFSGRQFSNSRSEMNVSTLELGDSALYLCASSLVSPMDGGETQYFGPGTRLLVL.

J is TRBJ2-4 and V is TRBV28, with 7 bases matching TRBD2. CDR1 is MDHEN and CDR2 is SYDVKM in the germline V gene. The junction had 17 bases not matched to a gene; V was cut back by 3 bases and J by 0 bases. The CDR3 has 20 residues. CDR3 protein: CASSFFLPGRGTIAKNIQYF. In DNA form, the CDR3 reads TGTGCCAGCAGTTTCTTTCTTCCAGGGCGGGGGACCATAGCCAAAAACATTCAGTACTTC.

The chain recombines TRBV28 with TRBJ2-7; 9 bases match TRBD1. Germline CDR1 and CDR2: MDHEN and SYDVKM. V lost 3 bases to trimming and J lost 7 bases; unmatched junction nucleotides: 10. This CDR3 region has 15 residues. The CDR3: CASSFLGQGSGEQYF. CDR3 nucleotides: TGTGCCAGCAGTTTTTTGGGACAGGGATCGGGGGAGCAGTACTTC.

The V call is TRBV5-1, the J call TRBJ2-2, with TRBD1 as a possible D gene (6 bases). V lost 4 bases, J lost 7 bases, and 14 bases lay in between. The CDR3 consists of 14 residues. Germline V lookup: CDR1 SGHRS, CDR2 YFSETQ. In DNA form, the CDR3 reads TGCGCCAGCAGCGAAACAGGGAAGGTCGGGGAGCTGTTTTTT. Translation: CASSETGKVGELFF. The full variable domain, completed using reference TRBV5-1 and TRBJ2-2, is KAGVTQTPRYLIKTRGQQVTLSCSPISGHRSVSWYQQTPGQGLQFLFEYFSETQRNKGNFPGRFSGRQFSNSRSEMNVSTLELGDSALYLCASSETGKVGELFFGEGSRLTVL.

This clone came up a few times. CDR3 sequence: CASSPDTGEDEKLFF. The DNA for the CDR3 is TGTGCCAGCTCACCCGATACAGGGGAGGATGAAAAACTGTTTTTT. J is TRBJ1-4 and V is TRBV18; 7 nucleotides match TRBD1. The CDR3 totals 15 residues. The V gene end was trimmed by 3 bases and the J gene end by 6 bases; junction bases not matched to a gene: 7. The V gene's germline CDR1 is KGHSH and CDR2 LQKENI. The complete variable domain, with remaining parts taken from reference TRBV18 and TRBJ1-4, reads NAGVMQNPRHLVRRRGQEARLRCSPMKGHSHVYWYRQLPEEGLKFMVYLQKENIIDESGMPKERFSAEFPKEGPSILRIQQVVRGDSAAYFCASSPDTGEDEKLFFGSGTQLSVL.

The rearrangement joins TRBV12-5 to TRBJ1-5, with 7 bases matching TRBD1. The trim removed 5 bases at V and 2 bases at J, leaving 3 bases unmatched. The CDR3 runs to 14 residues. Germline V CDR1 and CDR2: LGHNT, FRNRAP. The CDR3 coding sequence is TGTGCTAGTGGTACCGGGACAGGCAATCAGCCCCAGCATTTT. Protein: CASGTGTGNQPQHF.

This clone was detected only once. This sequence joins TRBV11-2 and TRBJ2-2; D is undetermined. V was cut by 5 bases and J by 3 bases, with 13 bases left in between. The V gene's germline CDR1 is SGHAT and CDR2 FQNNGV. The CDR3 sequence is 15 residues long. The CDR3 region is CASSRRSSDTGELFF. In nucleotides, the CDR3 is TGTGCCAGCAGCCGCAGAAGCTCGGACACCGGGGAGCTGTTTTTT.

The rearrangement links TRBV6-5 to TRBJ2-3, with a possible D match to TRBD1 (5 bases). The V end was cut by 7 bases, the J end by 3 bases, with 14 bases between. The length of the CDR3 is 14 residues. The germline gives CDR1 MNHEY, CDR2 SVGAGI. The CDR3 is CASMGQGITDTQYF. CDR3 sequence (DNA): TGTGCCAGCATGGGGCAGGGTATTACAGATACGCAGTATTTT.

The chain joins TRBV19 to TRBJ1-1; D is unclear. This CDR3 comprises 15 residues. Germline assignment: CDR1 LNHDA and CDR2 SQIVND (reference sequence). Trimming stripped 5 bases from V and 1 base from J, with 14 bases between. The CDR3 bases are TGTGCCAGTAGTGTCCAGGCGAGCACGAACACTGAAGCTTTCTTT. It is translated as CASSVQASTNTEAFF.

This chain links TRBV2 with TRBJ2-4; maybe TRBD1 (5 bases). This CDR3 comprises 13 residues. V was pared by 4 bases and J by 10 bases, with 14 bases between. Germline lookup yields CDR1 SNHLY and CDR2 FYNNEI. The CDR3 loop is CASSGGTWDIQYF. CDR3 bases: TGTGCCAGCAGTGGGGGCACTTGGGATATTCAGTACTTC.

The chain joins TRBV7-2 to TRBJ2-7; 8 nucleotides agree with TRBD1. Germline V lookup: CDR1 SGHTA, CDR2 FQGNSA. Losses at the gene ends were 4 bases for V and 5 bases for J; bases not matched to a gene: 7. This CDR3 has 14 amino acids. This chain's CDR3 is CASSSQTGAHEQYF. The CDR3 DNA follows: TGTGCCAGCAGCTCCCAGACAGGGGCCCACGAGCAGTACTTC. Drawing the rest from reference TRBV7-2 and TRBJ2-7, the complete variable domain is GAGVSQSPSNKVTEKGKDVELRCDPISGHTALYWYRQSLGQGLEFLIYFQGNSAPDKSGLPSDRFSAERTGGSVSTLTIQRTQQEDSAVYLCASSSQTGAHEQYFGPGTRLTVT.